This section outlines one T cell receptor (beta chain) sequence together with its context. No antigen is known for it. The source of the sample is a study of Graves' ophthalmopathy and Graves' hyperthyroidism. Study-wide background: No ophthalmopathy within 18 months of follow-up signified stable hyperthyroidism. Study outcomes and limitations: Thyroid clonotypes that were expanded above 0.001 frequency mostly also appeared in blood.

Amplification of the TCR beta CDR3 regions used RNA transcripts (as template). The first-round RT-PCR employed HTBI primers together with the Qiagen OneStep RT-PCR kit. A multiplex PCR was then performed as the second round. MiXCR, applied by TCRdb to the multiplex PCR reads, yields one record per CDR3 protein. This table has over a million distinct CDR3 sequences, 35% to 40% appearing once. Uncontrolled infections, pregnancy, lactation or other autoimmune diseases led to patient exclusion. Germline lookup yields CDR1 SQVTM and CDR2 ANQGSEA. This CDR3 has 14 amino acids. The rearrangement uses TRBV29-1 and TRBJ2-7, with TRBD2 matching over 14 bases. Judging by the DNA end, TRBJ2-1 fits better; the J call may be wrong. The sequence was obtained from an adult man with Graves' hyperthyroidism. Sequencing was performed on peripheral blood or thyroid tissue (not recorded which). CDR3 nucleotide sequence: TGCAGCGGTTGGGGACTAGCGGGAGTGGGTGAGCAGTTCTTC. This sequence encodes CSGWGLAGVGEQFF.